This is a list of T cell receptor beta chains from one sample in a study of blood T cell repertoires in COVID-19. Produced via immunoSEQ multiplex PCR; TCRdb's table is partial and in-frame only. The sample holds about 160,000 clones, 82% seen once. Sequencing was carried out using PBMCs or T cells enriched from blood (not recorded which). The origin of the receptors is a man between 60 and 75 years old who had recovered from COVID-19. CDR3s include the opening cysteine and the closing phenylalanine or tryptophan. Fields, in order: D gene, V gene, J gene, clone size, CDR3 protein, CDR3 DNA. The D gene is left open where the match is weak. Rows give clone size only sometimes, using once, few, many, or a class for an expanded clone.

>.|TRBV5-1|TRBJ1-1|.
CASSFNSQNTEAFF
TGCGCCAGCAGCTTTAACAGCCAAAACACTGAAGCTTTCTTT
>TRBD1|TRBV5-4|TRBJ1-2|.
CASSYTGQGDGYTF
TGTGCCAGCAGTTACACCGGACAGGGAGATGGCTACACCTTC
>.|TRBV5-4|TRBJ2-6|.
CASSLRHSGANVLTF
TGTGCCAGCAGCTTAAGACACTCTGGGGCCAACGTCCTGACTTTC
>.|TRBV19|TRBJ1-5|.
CASSIRELSNQPQHF
TGTGCCAGTAGTATTCGGGAATTGAGCAATCAGCCCCAGCATTTT
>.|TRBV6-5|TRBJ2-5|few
CASSRRTVQETQYF
TGTGCCAGCAGTAGGAGGACAGTCCAAGAGACCCAGTACTTC
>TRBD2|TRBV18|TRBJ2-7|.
CASSPQTSDGGGEQYF
TGTGCCAGCTCGCCCCAAACTAGCGATGGAGGAGGAGAGCAGTACTTC
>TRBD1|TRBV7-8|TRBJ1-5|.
CASSLARGRPQPQHF
TGTGCCAGCAGCTTAGCGAGGGGGCGACCCCAGCCCCAGCATTTT
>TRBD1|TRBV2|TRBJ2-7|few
CASSEAGIRQGFWQYF
TGTGCCAGCAGTGAAGCGGGAATCAGACAGGGTTTTTGGCAGTACTTC
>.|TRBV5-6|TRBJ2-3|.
CASSLGQATDTQYF
TGTGCCAGCAGCTTGGGACAGGCCACAGATACGCAGTATTTT
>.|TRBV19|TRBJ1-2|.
CASSISDRDYGYTF
TGTGCCAGTAGTATTTCGGACAGAGACTATGGCTACACCTTC
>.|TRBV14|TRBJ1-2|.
CASSQDLDTGFGYTF
TGTGCCAGCAGCCAAGATTTGGACACAGGCTTTGGCTACACCTTC
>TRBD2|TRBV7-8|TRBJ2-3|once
CASSSRTSGGGDTQYF
TGTGCCAGCAGCTCCCGGACTAGCGGGGGGGGAGATACGCAGTATTTT
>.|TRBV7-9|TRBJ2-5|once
CASSLQGTQETQYF
TGTGCCAGCAGCTTACAGGGGACCCAAGAGACCCAGTACTTC